Presented here are 29 T cell receptor beta chains from one specimen sequenced in a study of PD-L1 blockade in urothelial cancer. Using immunoSEQ multiplex PCR, the repertoire was profiled, and TCRdb retains in-frame clones only, with some absent. The sample consists of about 45,000 clones, around 89% of them appearing once. Sequences were derived from PBMCs, sampled around atezolizumab (anti-PD-L1) treatment. The receptors were sampled from an older man with urothelial cancer.

J is TRBJ2-1 and V is TRBV30; D call uncertain. Germline CDR1 reads GTSNPN; CDR2 reads SVGIG (reference sequence). The CDR3 spans 12 residues. V was pared by 2 bases and J by 7 bases, with 9 bases between. CDR3 protein: CAWSPTPNEQFF. The DNA of the CDR3 is TGTGCCTGGAGTCCTACCCCAAATGAGCAGTTCTTC.

This rearrangement joins TRBV6-1 to TRBJ1-2; 7 nucleotides agree with TRBD1. Unmatched junction bases numbered 7, after V lost 5 bases and J lost 4 bases. The germline CDR1 and CDR2 sequences are MNHNS and SASEGT. The CDR3 is 14 amino acids. DNA of the CDR3: TGTGCCAGCAGTAAAGGGGGACAGCGCTATGGCTACACCTTC. It specifies CASSKGGQRYGYTF.

J is TRBJ2-4 and V is TRBV19; a weak D match, TRBD2 (6 bases). V lost 4 bases and J 0 bases, leaving 10 bases between the germline ends. Germline CDR1 is LNHDA and CDR2 is SQIVND (reference sequence). This CDR3 comprises 15 residues. In DNA, the CDR3 is TGTGCCAGTAGTAATAGCGGCGTAGCCAAAAACATTCAGTACTTC. Translating gives CASSNSGVAKNIQYF.

This chain connects TRBV28 to TRBJ2-7, with 8 positions matching TRBD2. V was pared by 7 bases and J by 2 bases, with 4 bases of the junction left unmatched. The CDR3 runs 13 residues. CDR1 is MDHEN, CDR2 SYDVKM, per germline. This chain's CDR3 is CASKQAGAYEQYF. The CDR3 DNA follows: TGTGCCAGCAAACAAGCGGGAGCCTACGAGCAGTACTTC. Combining the CDR3 with reference TRBV28 and TRBJ2-7 gives the whole variable domain DVKVTQSSRYLVKRTGEKVFLECVQDMDHENMFWYRQDPGLGLRLIYFSYDVKMKEKGDIPEGYSVSREKKERFSLILESASTNQTSMYLCASKQAGAYEQYFGPGTRLTVT.

The chain has TRBV7-2 and TRBJ2-7; 7 bases line up with TRBD2. With 3 bases clipped from V and 3 bases from J, the junction kept 5 bases outside the gene matches. The CDR3 sequence is 14 residues long. The germline CDR1 and CDR2 sequences are SGHTA and FQGNSA. CDR3 sequence: CASSLGRGFYEQYF. In DNA form, the CDR3 reads TGTGCCAGCAGCTTGGGGCGGGGGTTCTACGAGCAGTACTTC.

The V and J genes are TRBV5-4 and TRBJ1-2, with 9 bases fitting TRBD1. The CDR3 has 14 residues. The germline V gene encodes CDR1 SGHNT and CDR2 YYREEE (reference sequence). V was clipped by 6 bases and J by 4 bases; unmatched bases: 7. The CDR3 bases are TGTGCCAGCAACCGACAGGGGGAAGGCTATGGCTACACCTTC. Its protein product is CASNRQGEGYGYTF.

V usage is TRBV10-3 and J usage is TRBJ1-1, with D possibly TRBD1 on 6 matching bases. The ends were cut back, 7 bases at V and 8 bases at J, with 23 bases in the middle. CDR3 size: 15 residues. Germline V gives CDR1 ENHRY, CDR2 SYGVKD. CDR3 in amino acids: CAITHGRRGGQEAFF. Written as DNA, the CDR3 is TGTGCCATCACCCACGGGAGAAGGGGGGGCCAGGAAGCTTTCTTT.

The J gene is TRBJ2-3, the V gene TRBV4-3; tentative D call: TRBD2 (5 bases). Germline V gene lookup returns CDR1 LGHNA and CDR2 YSLEER. V shed 0 bases and J shed 4 bases, with 11 bases lying between them. CDR3 length: 15 residues. The CDR3 bases are TGCGCCAGCAGCCAAGAGTCAGAGGGTGCAGATACGCAGTATTTT. Its protein is CASSQESEGADTQYF.

In its sample, this clone was seen once. The V gene is TRBV30, the J gene TRBJ1-5; 7 bases align to TRBD1. Germline CDR1 and CDR2: GTSNPN and SVGIG (reference sequence). V lost 2 bases and J lost 2; bases outside the gene matches: 15. This CDR3 comprises 18 residues. CDR3 loop: CAWSRQGTFTKGNQPQHF. CDR3 bases: TGTGCCTGGAGTCGACAGGGTACGTTTACTAAGGGCAATCAGCCCCAGCATTTT.

This clone was counted a single time. This rearrangement joins TRBV2 to TRBJ2-7; D is perhaps TRBD1 (5 bases). Germline CDR1 and CDR2: SNHLY and FYNNEI. This CDR3 contains 15 residues. V was clipped by 2 bases and J by 5 bases, with 16 bases between them. As DNA, the CDR3 is TGTGCCAGCAGTGAATCCCCAGGGCGATCCCACGAGCAGTACTTC. This codes for CASSESPGRSHEQYF.

The genes are TRBV5-4 and TRBJ2-5; TRBD2 agrees at 9 bases. CDR1 is SGHNT, CDR2 YYREEE, per germline (reference sequence). This CDR3 has 17 residues. Unmatched junction bases numbered 8, after V lost 0 bases and J lost 2 bases. The DNA of the CDR3 is TGTGCCAGCAGCTTGGGTCCAGCGGGAGGTGGTCAAGAGACCCAGTACTTC. It is translated as CASSLGPAGGGQETQYF.

This chain links TRBV27 with TRBJ2-1, with 9 bases aligning to TRBD1. The CDR3 has 15 amino acids. CDR1 is MNHEY and CDR2 is SMNVEV in the germline V gene (reference sequence). The V segment lost 3 bases and the J segment 8 bases; nucleotides outside the gene matches: 8. CDR3 sequence: CASSFGTGFLDEQFF. The CDR3 DNA follows: TGTGCCAGCAGTTTCGGGACAGGGTTTTTGGATGAGCAGTTCTTC.

The chain couples TRBV9 to TRBJ2-1; 14 bases match TRBD2. Looked up from germline, CDR1 is SGDLS and CDR2 is YYNGEE. This CDR3 comprises 22 residues. Germline trimming cut 0 bases from V and 1 base from J; bases unmatched to any gene: 15. For the CDR3, the DNA is TGTGCCAGCAGCGTAGAGGTCCCCGGACTAGCGGGAGGAGGAGGGTCCTACAATGAGCAGTTCTTC. Its translation is CASSVEVPGLAGGGGSYNEQFF.

The rearrangement uses TRBV27 and TRBJ2-6; perhaps TRBD2 as D (5 bases). The V gene lost 3 bases and the J gene lost 0 bases, with 9 bases spanning the gap. Germline CDR1 and CDR2: MNHEY and SMNVEV (reference sequence). This CDR3 has 16 residues. The CDR3 sequence: CASSFSGFSGANVLTF. In DNA, the CDR3 is TGTGCCAGCAGTTTCTCGGGGTTCTCTGGGGCCAACGTCCTGACTTTC. Full variable domain (outside the CDR3, taken from reference TRBV27 and TRBJ2-6): EAQVTQNPRYLITVTGKKLTVTCSQNMNHEYMSWYRQDPGLGLRQIYYSMNVEVTDKGDVPEGYKVSRKEKRNFPLILESPSPNQTSLYFCASSFSGFSGANVLTFGAGSRLTVL.

V is TRBV7-8 and J is TRBJ2-7, with TRBD1 matching over 10 bases. With 5 bases clipped from V and 2 bases from J, the junction kept 3 bases outside the gene matches. Germline V gene sequence: CDR1 SGHVS, CDR2 FQNEAQ. This CDR3 spans 14 amino acids. In DNA, the CDR3 is TGTGCCAGCAGCCCCGACAGGGGGCCCTACGAGCAGTACTTC. This codes for CASSPDRGPYEQYF.

This chain connects TRBV15 to TRBJ2-7, with D possibly matching TRBD1 (7 bases). Germline CDR1 reads LNHNV; CDR2 reads YYDKDF (reference sequence). The CDR3 runs 17 residues. V dropped 1 base and J dropped 0 bases, with 16 bases sitting between them. The DNA of the CDR3 is TGTGCCACCAGCAGAGGGCAGCGGCAGGGGGGCTCCTACGAGCAGTACTTC. This translates into CATSRGQRQGGSYEQYF.

This clone was detected a few times. The J gene is TRBJ1-2, the V gene TRBV25-1, with 11 bases aligning to TRBD1. Germline CDR1 is MGHDK and CDR2 is SYGVNS. There are 15 residues in the CDR3. Germline trimming cut 4 bases from V and 4 bases from J; bases unmatched to any gene: 5. This CDR3 is CASSGEDRGLYGYTF. DNA for the CDR3: TGTGCCAGCAGTGGAGAGGACAGGGGGCTCTATGGCTACACCTTC.

The V and J genes are TRBV2 and TRBJ1-3; 8 bases line up with TRBD1. The CDR3 consists of 16 residues. After removal of 2 bases from V and 4 bases from J, the junction contained 7 bases not matched to a gene. Germline loops: CDR1 SNHLY, CDR2 FYNNEI. The CDR3 reads CASSESTGGTGNTIYF. In DNA, the CDR3 is TGTGCCAGCAGTGAATCTACAGGGGGTACGGGAAACACCATATATTTT.

This chain joins TRBV4-1 and TRBJ2-1; 8 positions match TRBD2. With 1 base clipped from V and 5 bases from J, the junction kept 7 bases outside the gene matches. Germline lookup yields CDR1 MGHRA and CDR2 YSYEKL. This CDR3 is 16 amino acids long. This CDR3 is CASSQGGSGVHNEQFF. The CDR3 DNA sequence: TGCGCCAGCAGCCAAGGGGGTAGCGGGGTCCACAATGAGCAGTTCTTC.

In regard to this clone: A read error may produce the germline difference seen at one junction end. The V and J genes are TRBV7-9 and TRBJ1-1, with D perhaps TRBD1 (5 bases). Germline V gene data show CDR1 as SEHNR and CDR2 as FQNEAQ (reference sequence). CDR3 length: 15 residues. The CDR3 DNA reads TGTGTCAGCAGCTTAAGGGGAGGGGAAAACACTGAAGCTTTCTTT. Protein product: CVSSLRGGENTEAFF.

J is TRBJ2-3 and V is TRBV19; 10 bases are shared with TRBD2. Germline CDR1 LNHDA, CDR2 SQIVND (reference sequence). The trim removed 5 bases at V and 6 bases at J, leaving 8 bases unmatched. This CDR3 has 15 amino acids. The CDR3 DNA reads as TGTGCCAGTAGTTCTCAAGCGGGAGGGAGGGATACGCAGTATTTT. Protein product: CASSSQAGGRDTQYF.

The DNA of the CDR3 is TGTGCCAGCAGTGGGACAGTGACTGGCAGCTCTGGAAACACCATATATTTT. This translates into CASSGTVTGSSGNTIYF. The rearrangement uses TRBV6-1 and TRBJ1-3, with TRBD1 as a possible D gene (6 bases). CDR1 is MNHNS, CDR2 SASEGT, per germline. The CDR3 is made up of 17 amino acids. Trimming took 4 bases from V and 0 from J, leaving 16 bases between them.

This clone showed up just once. The V gene is TRBV25-1, the J gene TRBJ2-7; 7 bases align to TRBD2. Germline lookup yields CDR1 MGHDK and CDR2 SYGVNS. The CDR3 extends over 16 amino acids. V lost 8 bases to trimming and J lost 6 bases; unmatched junction nucleotides: 19. The CDR3 protein is CASSPTPPSGLGEQYF. In nucleotides, the CDR3 is TGTGCCAGCTCTCCTACCCCCCCTAGCGGCCTCGGCGAGCAGTACTTC.

The rearrangement links TRBV5-1 to TRBJ1-4; 8 nucleotides align to TRBD1. The CDR3 runs 16 residues. After removal of 4 bases from V and 4 bases from J, the junction contained 9 bases not matched to a gene. In germline, CDR1 is SGHRS, CDR2 YFSETQ. The CDR3 loop is CASSPGHTGGNEKLFF. The CDR3 coding sequence is TGCGCCAGCAGCCCCGGACATACAGGGGGTAATGAAAAACTGTTTTTT.

This clone was recorded only once. This sequence joins TRBV6-6 and TRBJ2-7, with TRBD1 identical over 9 bases. With V trimmed by 6 bases and J by 2 bases, 5 bases remained unmatched. The CDR3 is 14 residues long. CDR1 and CDR2 from the germline V gene are MNHNY and SVGAGI (reference sequence). The CDR3 here is CASRYDRGTYEQYF. For the CDR3, the DNA is TGTGCCAGCAGATACGACAGGGGGACCTACGAGCAGTACTTC.

The CDR3 DNA reads as TGTGCCAGTAGTCCTGGGGACAGGAGGGATCAGCCCCAGCATTTT. It translates to CASSPGDRRDQPQHF. The chain links TRBV19 to TRBJ1-5, with 8 bases lining up with TRBD1. The length of the CDR3 is 15 residues. CDR1 is LNHDA and CDR2 is SQIVND in the germline V gene (reference sequence). V shed 5 bases and J 5 bases; nucleotides not matched to a gene: 8.

The chain links TRBV6-5 to TRBJ2-7, with TRBD1 as a possible D gene (6 bases). This CDR3 region has 14 residues. The germline CDR1 and CDR2 sequences are MNHEY and SVGAGI. The ends were cut back, 0 bases at V and 6 bases at J, with 12 bases in the middle. The CDR3 spells CASSYSAGGGEQYF. The CDR3 DNA reads TGTGCCAGCAGTTACTCGGCTGGGGGCGGCGAGCAGTACTTC.

The rearrangement links TRBV5-1 to TRBJ2-1; 9 nucleotides match TRBD1. Germline CDR1 and CDR2: SGHRS and YFSETQ. V trimming: 4 bases; J trimming: 7 bases; junction bases outside the gene matches: 12. CDR3 size: 16 residues. The CDR3 loop is CASSQAGTGNRNEQFF. CDR3 sequence (DNA): TGCGCCAGCAGCCAAGCCGGGACAGGGAATCGGAATGAGCAGTTCTTC.

The rearrangement joins TRBV7-6 to TRBJ1-1; D not certain. Germline V gene lookup returns CDR1 SGHVS and CDR2 FNYEAQ. V shed 2 bases and J shed 1 base, with 5 bases lying between them. The CDR3 is 13 residues long. The CDR3 nucleotides are TGTGCCAGCAGCTTACAGGAGAACACTGAAGCTTTCTTT. Its translation: CASSLQENTEAFF. Looking up the rest from reference TRBV7-6 and TRBJ1-1 gives the full variable domain: GAGVSQSPRYKVTKRGQDVALRCDPISGHVSLYWYRQALGQGPEFLTYFNYEAQQDKSGLPNDRFSAERPEGSISTLTIQRTEQRDSAMYRCASSLQENTEAFFGQGTRLTVV.